What follows are 11 T cell receptor beta chains derived from one specimen sequenced in a study of T cell responses to AZD1222 COVID-19 vaccine. The repertoire was sequenced with immunoSEQ multiplex PCR; TCRdb's copy has only in-frame clones and lacks some. Of 120,000 to 150,000 clones in the sample, roughly 86% were seen once. The source was peripheral blood, collected 28 days after the second AZD1222 dose. The receptor set was obtained from an adult who received the AZD1222 COVID-19 vaccine.

As regards this clone: Other DNA sequences in this specimen translate into the identical CDR3. The chain has TRBV11-2 and TRBJ2-1; D gene unclear. CDR1 SGHAT and CDR2 FQNNGV come from the germline V gene. V lost 1 base and J lost 9, with 4 bases in between. This CDR3 comprises 11 residues. The DNA of the CDR3 is TGTGCCAGCAGCTTAGCCGGTGAGCAGTTCTTC. Its translation: CASSLAGEQFF.

The V gene is TRBV10-1, the J gene TRBJ2-5; D gene uncertain. Germline V gene sequence: CDR1 WNHNN, CDR2 SYGVQD (reference sequence). The CDR3 extends over 13 amino acids. V was trimmed by 5 bases and J by 5 bases, leaving 12 bases between them. The CDR3 bases are TGCGCCAGCAGTATCGGACCCCTCGAGACCCAGTACTTC. Protein sequence: CASSIGPLETQYF.

The rearrangement links TRBV10-2 to TRBJ2-7; possibly TRBD2 for D (6 bases). The V gene lost 10 bases and the J gene lost 4 bases, with 17 bases spanning the gap. The V gene's germline CDR1 is WSHSY and CDR2 SAAADI. The CDR3 is 13 amino acids. The CDR3 reads CAISVGGEYEQYF. The CDR3 DNA reads TGCGCCATCTCTGTTGGAGGGGAATACGAGCAGTACTTC.

This clone was seen only once. The chain employs TRBV7-2 and TRBJ1-1, with D unclear. The CDR3 loop spans 16 amino acids. Trimming left V 5 bases short and J 2 bases short, with 18 bases between. Germline loops: CDR1 SGHTA, CDR2 FQGNSA. The CDR3: CASSPGGEGLNTEAFF. In DNA, the CDR3 is TGTGCCAGCAGCCCCGGCGGGGAGGGCCTTAACACTGAAGCTTTCTTT.

This clone came up a few times. V and J are TRBV19 and TRBJ1-3; D gene unclear. The ends were cut back, 0 bases at V and 4 bases at J, with 10 bases in the middle. The CDR3 length is 15 residues. From germline, CDR1 is LNHDA and CDR2 SQIVND (reference sequence). CDR3 coding DNA: TGTGCCAGTAGTATAGATCTCGGCGCGGGAAACACCATATATTTT. It translates to CASSIDLGAGNTIYF.

This clone appeared once. The chain recombines TRBV4-1 with TRBJ1-2; TRBD1 matches 8 bases. The germline V gene encodes CDR1 MGHRA and CDR2 YSYEKL. This CDR3 region has 11 residues. Trimming took 4 bases from V and 13 from J; bases not matched to a gene: 5. Here the CDR3 DNA reads TGCGCCAGCAGCCGGGACAGGCTGTTCACCTTC. Translation gives CASSRDRLFTF.

The J gene is TRBJ1-1, the V gene TRBV27; unclear D gene. V lost 2 bases and J lost 4, with 8 bases in between. The CDR3 is 13 residues long. Germline CDR1 is MNHEY and CDR2 is SMNVEV (reference sequence). The CDR3 reads CASSLNRVTEAFF. The CDR3 DNA follows: TGTGCCAGCAGTTTAAACCGAGTCACTGAAGCTTTCTTT.

V and J are TRBV30 and TRBJ1-4, with 8 nucleotides matching TRBD1. The trim removed 3 bases at V and 5 bases at J, leaving 2 bases unmatched. The CDR3 length is 13 residues. CDR1 is GTSNPN, CDR2 SVGIG, per germline (reference sequence). The CDR3 loop is CAWRGQANEKLFF. DNA of the CDR3: TGTGCCTGGAGGGGACAGGCGAATGAAAAACTGTTTTTT.

The table lists this clone with a count of one. CDR3 nucleotides: TGTGCCAGCAAGCCTAGGACAGGGGGCGAGAACTCCTACGAGCAGTACTTC. Protein sequence: CASKPRTGGENSYEQYF. This chain joins TRBV5-5 and TRBJ2-7, with 11 bases matching TRBD1. After removal of 6 bases from V and 0 bases from J, the junction contained 11 bases not matched to a gene. The germline V gene encodes CDR1 SGHKS and CDR2 YYEKEE (reference sequence). This CDR3 comprises 17 residues.

The rearrangement uses TRBV11-2 and TRBJ2-7; D remains ambiguous. The germline V gene encodes CDR1 SGHAT and CDR2 FQNNGV. V lost 3 bases, J lost 5 bases, and 14 bases lay in between. The CDR3 runs 14 residues. CDR3: CASSFTRGPHEQYF. The CDR3 DNA is TGTGCCAGCAGCTTCACTCGAGGTCCCCACGAGCAGTACTTC.

V gene TRBV5-1 combines with J gene TRBJ2-5, with 7 bases identical to TRBD2. V lost 4 bases, J lost 0 bases, and 3 bases stayed unmatched. Germline CDR1 and CDR2: SGHRS and YFSETQ. The CDR3 spans 14 residues. CDR3 sequence: CASSLGTNQETQYF. The CDR3 DNA reads TGCGCCAGCAGCCTCGGGACTAACCAAGAGACCCAGTACTTC. The full variable domain, its missing parts supplied by reference TRBV5-1 and TRBJ2-5, is KAGVTQTPRYLIKTRGQQVTLSCSPISGHRSVSWYQQTPGQGLQFLFEYFSETQRNKGNFPGRFSGRQFSNSRSEMNVSTLELGDSALYLCASSLGTNQETQYFGPGTRLLVL.